What follows describes a single T cell receptor (beta chain). Between the trimmed V and J ends, which lost 4 bases and 4 bases, there was a span of 14 bases. CDR1 and CDR2 from the germline V gene are SGHNT and YYREEE (reference sequence). The CDR3 sequence is 14 residues long. These data are taken from a study of control samples from healthy donors and cancer patients. Data came from immunoSEQ multiplex PCR; TCRdb stores just in-frame clones and leaves some out. The sample records around 120,000 clones, roughly nine tenths being singletons. The TCR comes from a woman in her fifties or sixties with colorectal cancer. The V gene is TRBV5-4, the J gene TRBJ1-1; possibly TRBD1 for D (6 bases). The sequenced material came from PBMCs. The CDR3 spells CASSPPTGGTEAFF. In DNA form, the CDR3 reads TGTGCCAGCAGCCCACCGACAGGAGGCACTGAAGCTTTCTTT.